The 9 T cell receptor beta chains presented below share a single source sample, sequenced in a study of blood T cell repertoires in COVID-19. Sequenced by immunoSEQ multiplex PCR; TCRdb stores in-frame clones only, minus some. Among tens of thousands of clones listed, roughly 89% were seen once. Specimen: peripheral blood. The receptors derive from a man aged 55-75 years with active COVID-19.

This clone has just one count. CDR3 amino acids: CASRKREGATDTQYF. The DNA of the CDR3 is TGTGCCAGCCGCAAGCGGGAGGGGGCCACAGATACGCAGTATTTT. This chain uses TRBV6-5 with TRBJ2-3; 10 bases map to TRBD2. This CDR3 spans 15 amino acids. V dropped 8 bases and J dropped 2; count of bases not matched to a gene: 7. CDR1 and CDR2 (germline): MNHEY, SVGAGI.

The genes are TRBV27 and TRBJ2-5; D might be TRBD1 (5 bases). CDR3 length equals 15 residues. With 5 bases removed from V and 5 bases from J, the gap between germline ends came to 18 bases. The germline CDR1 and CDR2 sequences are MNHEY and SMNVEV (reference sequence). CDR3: CASSRARGGPETQYF. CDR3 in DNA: TGTGCCAGCAGTCGGGCTAGGGGTGGTCCGGAGACCCAGTACTTC.

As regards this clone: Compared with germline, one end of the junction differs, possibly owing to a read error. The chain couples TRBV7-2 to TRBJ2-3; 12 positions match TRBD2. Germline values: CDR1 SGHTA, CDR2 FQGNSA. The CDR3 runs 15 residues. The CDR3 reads CASSLAGGPWDTQYF. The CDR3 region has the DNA TGTGCCAGCAGCCTAGCGGGAGGGCCTTGGGATACGCAGTATTTT.

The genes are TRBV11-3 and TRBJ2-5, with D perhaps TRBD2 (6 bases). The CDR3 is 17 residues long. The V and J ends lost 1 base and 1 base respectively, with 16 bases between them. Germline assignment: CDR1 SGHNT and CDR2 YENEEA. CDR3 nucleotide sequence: TGTGCCAGCAGCTTAGGCCTCTCTAGCGTGGGCCAAGAGACCCAGTACTTC. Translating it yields CASSLGLSSVGQETQYF. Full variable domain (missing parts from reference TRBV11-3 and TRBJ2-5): EAGVVQSPRYKIIEKKQPVAFWCNPISGHNTLYWYLQNLGQGPELLIRYENEEAVDDSQLPKDRFSAERLKGVDSTLKIQPAELGDSAVYLCASSLGLSSVGQETQYFGPGTRLLVL.

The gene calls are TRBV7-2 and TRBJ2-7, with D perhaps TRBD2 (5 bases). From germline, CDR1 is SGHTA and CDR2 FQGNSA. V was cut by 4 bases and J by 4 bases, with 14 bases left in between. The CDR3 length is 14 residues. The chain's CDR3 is CASSSTQAAYEQYF. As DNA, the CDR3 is TGTGCCAGCAGCTCAACTCAAGCGGCGTACGAGCAGTACTTC.

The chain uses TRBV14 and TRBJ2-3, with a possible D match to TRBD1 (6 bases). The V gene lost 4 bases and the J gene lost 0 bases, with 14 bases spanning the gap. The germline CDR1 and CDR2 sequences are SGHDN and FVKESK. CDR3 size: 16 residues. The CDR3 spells CASSLSGAPSTDTQYF. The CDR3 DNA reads TGTGCCAGCAGCCTTTCAGGGGCCCCTAGCACAGATACGCAGTATTTT.

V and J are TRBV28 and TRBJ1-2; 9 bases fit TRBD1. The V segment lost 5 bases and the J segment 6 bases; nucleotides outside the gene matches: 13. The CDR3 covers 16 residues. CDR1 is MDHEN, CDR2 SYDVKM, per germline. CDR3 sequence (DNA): TGTGCCAGCAGTCTTCAACAGGGGGCGAAGGGTAATGGCTACACCTTC. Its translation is CASSLQQGAKGNGYTF.

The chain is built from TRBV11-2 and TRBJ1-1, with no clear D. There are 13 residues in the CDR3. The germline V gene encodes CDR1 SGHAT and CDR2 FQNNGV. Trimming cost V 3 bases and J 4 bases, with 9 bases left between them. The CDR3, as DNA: TGTGCCAGCAGCTTGGCGGTTCTCACTGAAGCTTTCTTT. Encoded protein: CASSLAVLTEAFF.

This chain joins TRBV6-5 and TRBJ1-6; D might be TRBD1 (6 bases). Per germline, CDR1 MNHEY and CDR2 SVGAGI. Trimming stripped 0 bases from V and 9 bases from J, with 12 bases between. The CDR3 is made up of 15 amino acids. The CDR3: CASSYSTGIGSPLHF. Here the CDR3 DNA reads TGTGCCAGCAGTTACTCTACAGGGATTGGTTCACCCCTCCACTTT.